The rows below give T cell receptor beta chains drawn from one sample of a study of CD8 T cells in ankylosing spondylitis. TCRdb passed the 5' RACE reads through MiXCR, listing each CDR3 protein once. The repertoire includes 400,000 to 450,000 distinct CDR3 sequences, roughly 15% of them detected once, and just over 1% sits in the top ten. The sample taken for sequencing was blood, either unsorted or a sorted T cell fraction (not recorded which). These receptors originate from a male donor with ankylosing spondylitis. The CDR3 runs from the conserved cysteine through the conserved F or W. A D gene is named only where the DNA matches it firmly. The size field is filled for only some rows; it gives once, few, many or a size class.

abundance: few
v_gene: TRBV15
d_gene: TRBD1
j_gene: TRBJ2-1
CDR3aa: CATSIGTGLGNEQFF
CDR3nt: TGTGCCACCAGCATCGGGACAGGGTTAGGAAATGAGCAGTTCTTC

abundance: few
v_gene: TRBV11-1
d_gene: TRBD2
j_gene: TRBJ2-2
CDR3aa: CASSSTAGRGAGELFF
CDR3nt: TGTGCCAGCAGCTCCACAGCGGGAAGGGGCGCCGGGGAGCTGTTTTTT

abundance: -
v_gene: TRBV30
d_gene: -
j_gene: TRBJ2-6
CDR3aa: CAWKRGAFSGANVLTF
CDR3nt: TGTGCCTGGAAGCGCGGGGCTTTCTCTGGGGCCAACGTCCTGACTTTC

abundance: -
v_gene: TRBV24-1
d_gene: TRBD1
j_gene: TRBJ2-1
CDR3aa: CATSRAGGNEQFF
CDR3nt: TGTGCCACCTCCAGGGCAGGGGGCAATGAGCAGTTCTTC

abundance: -
v_gene: TRBV2
d_gene: TRBD1
j_gene: TRBJ1-5
CDR3aa: CASREMTGSNQPQHF
CDR3nt: TGTGCCAGCAGGGAGATGACAGGGTCCAATCAGCCCCAGCATTTT

abundance: many
v_gene: TRBV4-1
d_gene: TRBD1
j_gene: TRBJ2-7
CDR3aa: CASSQDSRRTGGAEQYF
CDR3nt: TGCGCCAGCAGCCAAGATTCGAGACGGACAGGGGGGGCCGAGCAGTACTTC

abundance: few
v_gene: TRBV2
d_gene: -
j_gene: TRBJ1-5
CDR3aa: CASSRNTNQPQHF
CDR3nt: TGTGCCAGCAGTCGCAACACCAATCAGCCCCAGCATTTT

abundance: many
v_gene: TRBV12-3/TRBV12-4
d_gene: -
j_gene: TRBJ1-2
CDR3aa: CASSFAALNYGYTF
CDR3nt: TGTGCCAGCAGTTTTGCCGCGTTAAACTATGGCTACACCTTC

abundance: few
v_gene: TRBV6-2/TRBV6-3
d_gene: -
j_gene: TRBJ2-1
CDR3aa: CASSLDGGRVDEQFF
CDR3nt: TGTGCCAGCAGCCTTGACGGCGGAAGGGTCGATGAGCAGTTCTTC

abundance: few
v_gene: TRBV5-5
d_gene: TRBD1
j_gene: TRBJ2-7
CDR3aa: CASSGTGTGSTEQYF
CDR3nt: TGTGCCAGCAGCGGGACTGGGACAGGATCCACCGAGCAGTACTTC

abundance: -
v_gene: TRBV5-6
d_gene: -
j_gene: TRBJ1-1
CDR3aa: CASSLVSGIEAFF
CDR3nt: TGTGCCAGCAGCTTGGTCTCGGGAATTGAAGCTTTCTTT

abundance: -
v_gene: TRBV10-2
d_gene: TRBD2
j_gene: TRBJ2-3
CDR3aa: CASSGRMGGGDTQYF
CDR3nt: TGCGCCAGCAGTGGGAGGATGGGGGGGGGAGATACGCAGTATTTT

abundance: once
v_gene: TRBV20-1
d_gene: -
j_gene: TRBJ2-3
CDR3aa: CSAPPRLYSTDTQYF
CDR3nt: TGCAGTGCTCCCCCTCGACTATATAGCACAGATACGCAGTATTTT

abundance: -
v_gene: TRBV20-1
d_gene: TRBD2
j_gene: TRBJ2-1
CDR3aa: CSAELSGGWFF
CDR3nt: TGCAGTGCGGAACTTAGCGGGGGTTGGTTCTTC